This T cell receptor (beta chain) stems from a study of T cells in Graves' hyperthyroidism and ophthalmopathy. Many counts were recorded for this clonotype. The investigators amplified TCR beta CDR3 regions from RNA transcripts. The HTBI primer set served for first-round RT-PCR of the TCR CDR3. TCRdb re-called the multiplex PCR reads through MiXCR, storing one row per CDR3 protein. The data hold about 560,000 distinct CDR3 sequences, with roughly 17% observed a single time. V lost 4 bases and J 7 bases, leaving 14 bases between the germline ends. CDR1 and CDR2 (germline): SEHNR, FQNEAQ (reference sequence). The CDR3 has 14 amino acids.

The sequenced sample consisted of blood. The receptor comes from a woman younger than 30 with Graves' hyperthyroidism. The chain combines TRBV7-9 with TRBJ2-1, with D tentatively TRBD1 or TRBD2 (5 bases each). The CDR3 coding sequence is TGTGCCAGCAGCTCAAAGGGAGCAGGGAATGAGCAGTTCTTC. It codes for CASSSKGAGNEQFF.